This T cell receptor (beta chain) was documented in a study of read filtering for tumor transcriptome and immune sequencing. As for the study in general: TCR-mapped reads were about 3.5 to 11 million with IR-seq versus roughly 75 to 1,300 with RNA-seq.

This clonotype was seen more than once but under ten times. This CDR3 is built from 15 residues. V shed 6 bases and J shed 1 base, with 16 bases lying between them. Germline-derived CDR1 and CDR2 are LNHDA and SQIVND (reference sequence). Sampling of bone marrow took place during active disease in every patient. The library was built from roughly 400 ng RNA with molecular barcoded adaptors for alpha/delta and beta/gamma chains. TCRdb reanalysed the reads using MiXCR and keeps one entry per CDR3 protein. Altogether about 48,000 distinct CDR3 sequences are present, roughly 18% being singletons, with the ten largest covering 15% to 19%.

The sample consisted of a population of CD138-negative cells sorted from bone marrow. The source is a donor at least 40 years old with multiple myeloma. This sequence joins TRBV19 and TRBJ2-7; the D gene is possibly TRBD1 (6 bases). Here the CDR3 reads CASRTQGRLSYEQYF. As DNA, the CDR3 is TGTGCCAGTAGAACACAGGGTAGGCTTTCCTACGAGCAGTACTTC.